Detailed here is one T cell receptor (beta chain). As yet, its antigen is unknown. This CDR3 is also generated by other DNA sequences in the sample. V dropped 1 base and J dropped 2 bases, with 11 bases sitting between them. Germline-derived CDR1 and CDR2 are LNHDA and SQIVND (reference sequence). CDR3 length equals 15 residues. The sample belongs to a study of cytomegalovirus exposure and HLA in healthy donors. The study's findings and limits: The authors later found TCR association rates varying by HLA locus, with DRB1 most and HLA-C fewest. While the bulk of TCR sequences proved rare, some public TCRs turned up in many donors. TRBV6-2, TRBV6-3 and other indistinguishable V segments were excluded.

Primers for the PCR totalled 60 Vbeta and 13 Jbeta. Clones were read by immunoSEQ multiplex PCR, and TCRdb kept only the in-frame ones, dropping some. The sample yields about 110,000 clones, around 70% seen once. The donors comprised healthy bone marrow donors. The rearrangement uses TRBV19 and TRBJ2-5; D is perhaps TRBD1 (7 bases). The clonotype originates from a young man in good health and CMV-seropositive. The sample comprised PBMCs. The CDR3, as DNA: TGTGCCAGTAGTATAGGGGCAGGGGGGCAAGAGACCCAGTACTTC. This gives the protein CASSIGAGGQETQYF.